This TCR beta chain was captured in a study of shared clonotypes between healthy human individuals. The assay was immunoSEQ multiplex PCR, and TCRdb's table has in-frame clones only and misses some. The sample records roughly 2.1 million clones, more than 85% being singletons. V was pared by 6 bases and J by 0 bases, with 12 bases between. The CDR3 consists of 15 residues. CDR1 and CDR2 (germline): MNHEY, SMNVEV (reference sequence). The naive CD8 fraction comprised CD45RO-negative cells positively selected for CCR7 and excluded terminally differentiated effector memory CD45RA+ cells. The study drew its donors from healthy HIV-negative adults without recent acute infections or vaccinations. A remark on this clone: Its antigen is still unknown.

General study results and limits: Compared with memory subsets, naive subsets generally had larger estimated richness. Represented diversity, genetic and exposure-history alike, was limited by few donors.

The chain joins TRBV27 to TRBJ2-4; D is uncertain. This receptor was identified in a man aged 18-30 years in good health. Some clones in this sample may be carry-over from other donors' samples. The specimen was naive CD8+ T cells from PBMCs. CDR3 DNA: TGTGCCAGCAGCGGTGGGTTAGGAGCCAAAAACATTCAGTACTTC. It yields the protein CASSGGLGAKNIQYF.